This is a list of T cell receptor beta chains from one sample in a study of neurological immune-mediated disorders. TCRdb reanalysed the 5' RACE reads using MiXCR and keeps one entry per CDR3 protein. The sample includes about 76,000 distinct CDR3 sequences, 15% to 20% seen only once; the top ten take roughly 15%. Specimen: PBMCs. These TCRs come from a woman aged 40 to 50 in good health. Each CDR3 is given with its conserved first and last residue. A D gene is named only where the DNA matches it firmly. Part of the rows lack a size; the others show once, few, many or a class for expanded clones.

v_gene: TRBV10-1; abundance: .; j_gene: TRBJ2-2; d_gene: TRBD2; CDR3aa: CASSRTSGGSGELFF; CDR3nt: TGCGCCAGCAGCCGAACTAGCGGGGGCTCTGGGGAGCTGTTTTTT
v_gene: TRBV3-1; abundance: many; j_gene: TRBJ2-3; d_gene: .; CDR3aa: CASSRDPQGGTDTQYF; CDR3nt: TGTGCCAGCAGCCGAGACCCACAGGGCGGCACAGATACGCAGTATTTT
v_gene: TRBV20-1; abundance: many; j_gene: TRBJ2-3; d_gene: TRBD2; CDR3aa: CSAKKAGLAFYPDTQYF; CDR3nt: TGCAGTGCTAAAAAGGCTGGACTAGCGTTTTACCCAGATACGCAGTATTTT
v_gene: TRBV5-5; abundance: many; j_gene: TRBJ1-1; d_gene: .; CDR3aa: CASSLIPRKESEAFF; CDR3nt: TGTGCCAGCAGCTTAATCCCCAGGAAGGAGAGTGAAGCTTTCTTT
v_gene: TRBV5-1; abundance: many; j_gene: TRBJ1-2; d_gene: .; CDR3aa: CASSRGGTYGYTF; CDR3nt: TGCGCCAGCAGTCGGGGGGGGACCTATGGCTACACCTTC
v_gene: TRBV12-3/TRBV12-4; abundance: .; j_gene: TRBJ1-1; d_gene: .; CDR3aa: CASSFRQQSNTEAFF; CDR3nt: TGTGCCAGCAGTTTTAGACAGCAGTCGAACACTGAAGCTTTCTTT
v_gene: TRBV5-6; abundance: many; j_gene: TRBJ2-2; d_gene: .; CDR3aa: CASSGTGVGELFF; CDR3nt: TGTGCCAGCAGCGGAACGGGGGTCGGGGAGCTGTTTTTT
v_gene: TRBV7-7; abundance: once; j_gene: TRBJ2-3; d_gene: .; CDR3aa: CASSLAVEKTQYF; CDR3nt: TGTGCCAGCAGCTTAGCGGTCGAAAAGACACAGTATTTT
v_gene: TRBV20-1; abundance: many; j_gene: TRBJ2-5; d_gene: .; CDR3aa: CSARNLPFVSGETQYF; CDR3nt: TGCAGTGCTAGAAACTTACCCTTTGTTTCGGGAGAGACCCAGTACTTC
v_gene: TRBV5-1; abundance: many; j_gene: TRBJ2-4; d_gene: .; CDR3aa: CASSLVGGARMGIQYF; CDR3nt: TGCGCCAGCAGCTTGGTCGGTGGGGCCCGGATGGGCATTCAGTACTTC
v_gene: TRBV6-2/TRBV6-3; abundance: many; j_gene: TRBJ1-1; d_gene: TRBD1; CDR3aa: CASSSGQGGDTEAFF; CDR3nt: TGTGCCAGCAGTTCCGGACAGGGGGGTGACACTGAAGCTTTCTTT
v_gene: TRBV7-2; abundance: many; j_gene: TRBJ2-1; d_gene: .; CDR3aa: CASSLTRGGNEQFF; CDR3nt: TGTGCCAGCAGCCTCACGAGGGGGGGGAATGAGCAGTTCTTC
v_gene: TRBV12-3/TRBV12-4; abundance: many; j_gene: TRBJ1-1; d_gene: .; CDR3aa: CASSLTVNTEAFF; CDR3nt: TGTGCCAGCAGTTTAACCGTGAACACTGAAGCTTTCTTT
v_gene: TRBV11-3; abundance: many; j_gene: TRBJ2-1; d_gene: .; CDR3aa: CASSGAGGDEQFF; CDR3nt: TGTGCCAGCAGTGGCGCGGGCGGGGATGAGCAGTTCTTC
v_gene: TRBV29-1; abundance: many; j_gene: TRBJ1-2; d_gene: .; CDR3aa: CSVEGLSEEVDGYTF; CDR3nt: TGCAGCGTTGAAGGCTTATCCGAGGAGGTGGATGGCTACACCTTC
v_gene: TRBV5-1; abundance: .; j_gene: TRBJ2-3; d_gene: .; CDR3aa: CASSLPSGAEDTQYF; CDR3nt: TGCGCCAGCAGCTTACCATCAGGGGCGGAAGATACGCAGTATTTT
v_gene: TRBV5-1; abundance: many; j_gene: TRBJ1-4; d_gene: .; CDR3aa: CASSLDSYNEKLFF; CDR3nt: TGCGCCAGCAGCTTGGACAGTTATAATGAAAAACTGTTTTTT
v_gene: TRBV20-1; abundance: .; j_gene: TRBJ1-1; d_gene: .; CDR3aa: CSANARGRSTEAFF; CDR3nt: TGCAGTGCTAACGCCAGGGGTAGAAGCACTGAAGCTTTCTTT
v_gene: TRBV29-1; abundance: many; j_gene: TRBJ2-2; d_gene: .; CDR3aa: CSVLQGTGELFF; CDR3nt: TGCAGCGTTCTACAGGGTACCGGGGAGCTGTTTTTT
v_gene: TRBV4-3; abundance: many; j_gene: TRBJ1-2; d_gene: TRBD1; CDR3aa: CASSYARGQGVLYGYTF; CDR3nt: TGCGCCAGCAGCTATGCCCGGGGACAGGGCGTCCTCTATGGCTACACCTTC
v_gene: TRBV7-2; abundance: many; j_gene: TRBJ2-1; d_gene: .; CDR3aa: CASSLLGGEEQFF; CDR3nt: TGTGCCAGCAGCTTGCTAGGGGGGGAGGAGCAGTTCTTC
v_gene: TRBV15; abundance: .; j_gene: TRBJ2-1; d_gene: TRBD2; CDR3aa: CATSRRASGGNEQFF; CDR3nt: TGTGCCACCAGCCGGCGGGCTAGCGGGGGGAATGAGCAGTTCTTC
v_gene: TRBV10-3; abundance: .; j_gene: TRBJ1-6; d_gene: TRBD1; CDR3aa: CAISEGTGGRNSPLHF; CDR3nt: TGTGCCATCAGTGAGGGGACAGGGGGCAGAAATTCACCCCTCCACTTT
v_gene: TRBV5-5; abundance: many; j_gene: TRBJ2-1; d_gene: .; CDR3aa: CASSPDRGGSLYNEQFF; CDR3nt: TGTGCCAGCAGCCCAGACCGGGGCGGAAGCCTCTACAATGAGCAGTTCTTC
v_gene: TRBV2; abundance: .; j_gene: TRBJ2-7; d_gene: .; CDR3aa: CASTGIRGYEQYF; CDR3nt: TGTGCCAGCACTGGGATCAGGGGCTACGAGCAGTACTTC
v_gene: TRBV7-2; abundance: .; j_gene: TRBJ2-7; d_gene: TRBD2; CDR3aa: CASSLGSSGRISYEQYF; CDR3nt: TGTGCCAGCAGCTTAGGGTCTAGCGGGAGGATCTCCTACGAGCAGTACTTC
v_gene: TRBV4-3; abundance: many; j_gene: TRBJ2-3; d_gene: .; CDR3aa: CASSQDAPGHSTDTQYF; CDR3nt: TGCGCCAGCAGCCAAGATGCGCCGGGCCACAGCACAGATACGCAGTATTTT
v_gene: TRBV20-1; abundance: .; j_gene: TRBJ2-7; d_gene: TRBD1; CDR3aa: CSARESQGVSWEQYF; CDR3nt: TGCAGTGCTAGAGAGTCGCAGGGGGTATCGTGGGAGCAGTACTTC
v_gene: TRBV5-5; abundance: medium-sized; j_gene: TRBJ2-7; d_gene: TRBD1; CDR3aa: CASSIPSTGVPYEQYF; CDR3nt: TGTGCCAGCAGCATCCCATCGACAGGGGTCCCCTACGAGCAGTACTTC
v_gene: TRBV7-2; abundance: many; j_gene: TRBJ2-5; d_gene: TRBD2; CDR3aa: CASSFSGGLEETQYF; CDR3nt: TGTGCCAGCAGCTTCAGCGGGGGGTTGGAAGAGACCCAGTACTTC
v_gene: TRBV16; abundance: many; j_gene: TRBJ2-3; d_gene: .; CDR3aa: CASSPRGTDTQYF; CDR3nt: TGTGCCAGCAGCCCGCGTGGGACAGATACGCAGTATTTT
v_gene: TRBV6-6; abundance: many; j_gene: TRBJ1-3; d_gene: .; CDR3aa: CASSYSRRGMGSGNTIYF; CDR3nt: TGTGCCAGCAGTTATTCGCGCCGGGGTATGGGGTCTGGAAACACCATATATTTT
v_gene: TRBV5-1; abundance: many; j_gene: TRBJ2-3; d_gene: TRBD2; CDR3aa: CASSPTSVGTDTQYF; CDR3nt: TGCGCCAGCAGCCCTACTAGCGTGGGGACAGATACGCAGTATTTT
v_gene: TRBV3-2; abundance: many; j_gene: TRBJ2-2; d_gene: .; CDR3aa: CASSQDPGCTGELFF; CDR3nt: TGTGCCAGCAGCCAGGACCCAGGTTGCACCGGGGAGCTGTTTTTT
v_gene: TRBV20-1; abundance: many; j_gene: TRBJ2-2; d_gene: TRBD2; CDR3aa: CSARDRLAGTGELFF; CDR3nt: TGCAGTGCTAGAGATCGACTAGCGGGGACCGGGGAGCTGTTTTTT
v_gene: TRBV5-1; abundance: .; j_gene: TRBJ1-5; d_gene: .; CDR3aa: CASSLRGATNQPQHF; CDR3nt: TGCGCCAGCAGCTTGAGAGGGGCCACTAATCAGCCCCAACATTTT
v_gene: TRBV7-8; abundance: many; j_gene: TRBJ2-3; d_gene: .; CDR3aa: CASSLDTDTQYF; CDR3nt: TGTGCCAGCAGCCTAGACACAGATACGCAGTATTTT
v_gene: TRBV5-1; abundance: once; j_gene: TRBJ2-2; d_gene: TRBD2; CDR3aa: CASGSGGPNTGELFF; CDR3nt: TGCGCCAGCGGCTCGGGAGGGCCGAACACCGGGGAGCTGTTTTTT
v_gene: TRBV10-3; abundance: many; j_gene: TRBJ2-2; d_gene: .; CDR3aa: CAISDRLDTGELFF; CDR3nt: TGTGCCATCAGTGATAGACTGGACACCGGGGAGCTGTTTTTT